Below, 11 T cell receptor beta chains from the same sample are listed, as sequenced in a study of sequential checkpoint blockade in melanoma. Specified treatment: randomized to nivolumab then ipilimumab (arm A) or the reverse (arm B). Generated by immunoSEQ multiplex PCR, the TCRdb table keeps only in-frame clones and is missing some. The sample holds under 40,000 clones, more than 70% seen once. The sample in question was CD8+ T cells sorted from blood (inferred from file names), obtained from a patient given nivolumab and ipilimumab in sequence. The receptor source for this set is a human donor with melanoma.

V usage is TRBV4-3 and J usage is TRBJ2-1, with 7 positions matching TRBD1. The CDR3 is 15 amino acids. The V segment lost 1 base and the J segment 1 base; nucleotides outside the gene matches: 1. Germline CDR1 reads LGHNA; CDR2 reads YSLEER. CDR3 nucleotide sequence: TGCGCCAGCAGCCAAGGACAGGGATCCTACAATGAGCAGTTCTTC. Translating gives CASSQGQGSYNEQFF.

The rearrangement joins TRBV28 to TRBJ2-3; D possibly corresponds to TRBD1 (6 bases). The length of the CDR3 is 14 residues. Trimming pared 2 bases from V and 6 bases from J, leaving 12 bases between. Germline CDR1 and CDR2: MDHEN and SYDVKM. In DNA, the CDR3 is TGTGCCAGCAGTTTAGCAGGGGTGGGCGATACGCAGTATTTT. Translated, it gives CASSLAGVGDTQYF.

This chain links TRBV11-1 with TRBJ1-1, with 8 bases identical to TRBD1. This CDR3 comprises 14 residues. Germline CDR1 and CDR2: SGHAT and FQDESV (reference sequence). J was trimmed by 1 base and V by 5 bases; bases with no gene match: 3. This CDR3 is CASSPDRGNTEAFF. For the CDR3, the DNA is TGTGCCAGCAGCCCAGACAGGGGGAACACTGAAGCTTTCTTT.

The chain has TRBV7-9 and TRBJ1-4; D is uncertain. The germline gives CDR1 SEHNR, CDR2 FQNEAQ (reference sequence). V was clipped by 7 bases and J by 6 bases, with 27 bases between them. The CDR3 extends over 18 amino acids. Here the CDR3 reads CASTVVLGSANADEKLFF. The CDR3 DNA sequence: TGTGCCAGCACCGTCGTATTGGGGAGTGCCAACGCGGATGAAAAACTGTTTTTT.

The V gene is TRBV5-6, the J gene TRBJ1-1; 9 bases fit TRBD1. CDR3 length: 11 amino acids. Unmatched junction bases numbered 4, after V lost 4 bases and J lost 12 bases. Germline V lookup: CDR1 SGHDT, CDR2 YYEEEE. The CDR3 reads CASSDGTGSFF. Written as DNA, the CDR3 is TGTGCCAGCAGCGACGGGACAGGGTCTTTCTTT.

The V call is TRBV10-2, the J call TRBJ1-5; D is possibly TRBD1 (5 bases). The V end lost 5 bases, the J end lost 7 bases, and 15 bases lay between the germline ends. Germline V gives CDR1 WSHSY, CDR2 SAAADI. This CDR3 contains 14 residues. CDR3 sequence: CASSSGEGRQPQHF. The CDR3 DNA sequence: TGCGCCAGCAGTTCGGGGGAGGGGCGGCAGCCCCAGCATTTT.

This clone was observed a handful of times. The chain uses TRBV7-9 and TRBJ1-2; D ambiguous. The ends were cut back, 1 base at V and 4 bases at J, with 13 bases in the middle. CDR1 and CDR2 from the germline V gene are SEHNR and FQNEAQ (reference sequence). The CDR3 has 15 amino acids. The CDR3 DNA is TGTGCCAGCAGCTTAGAGCTAGAGCGTGGCTATGGCTACACCTTC. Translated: CASSLELERGYGYTF.

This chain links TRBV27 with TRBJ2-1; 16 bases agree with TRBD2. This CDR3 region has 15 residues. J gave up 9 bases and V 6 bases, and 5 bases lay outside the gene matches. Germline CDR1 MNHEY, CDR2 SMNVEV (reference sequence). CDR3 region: CASSPGTSGRGEQFF. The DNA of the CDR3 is TGTGCCAGCAGCCCAGGGACTAGCGGGAGGGGTGAGCAGTTCTTC.

DNA of the CDR3: TGTGCCACCAGCAGAGAGTGGGCTAGCGTGAACACCGGGGAGCTGTTTTTT. Its translation is CATSREWASVNTGELFF. This sequence joins TRBV15 and TRBJ2-2; a possible D gene is TRBD2 (6 bases). The V gene's germline CDR1 is LNHNV and CDR2 YYDKDF (reference sequence). This CDR3 spans 17 amino acids. Trimming stripped 0 bases from V and 1 base from J, with 12 bases between. The complete variable domain, with remaining parts taken from reference TRBV15 and TRBJ2-2, reads DAMVIQNPRYQVTQFGKPVTLSCSQTLNHNVMYWYQQKSSQAPKLLFHYYDKDFNNEADTPDNFQSRRPNTSFCFLDIRSPGLGDTAMYLCATSREWASVNTGELFFGEGSRLTVL.

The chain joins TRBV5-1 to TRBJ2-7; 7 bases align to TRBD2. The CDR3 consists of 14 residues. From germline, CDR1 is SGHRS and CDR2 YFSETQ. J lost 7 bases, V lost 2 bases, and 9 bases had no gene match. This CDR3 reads CASSLGERGGEQYF. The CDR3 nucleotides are TGCGCCAGCAGCTTAGGGGAGCGGGGCGGTGAGCAGTACTTC.

The DNA of the CDR3 is TGTGCCAGCAGTTTCGCTGGGAGTTATGGCTACACCTTC. It is translated as CASSFAGSYGYTF. The V and J genes are TRBV27 and TRBJ1-2, with D unclear. Trimming stripped 3 bases from V and 5 bases from J, with 10 bases between. CDR1 MNHEY and CDR2 SMNVEV come from the germline V gene (reference sequence). CDR3 size: 13 residues.